What follows describes a single T cell receptor (beta chain). The sample originates from a study of blood T cell repertoires in COVID-19. Study as a whole: The origin of the acute and convalescent COVID-19 samples was the United States, Italy and Spain. In each case, the material was cDNA or gDNA derived from T cells, B-cell-depleted T cells, or PBMCs.

During active infection, Seattle patients enrolled and were then monitored through disease. Methods used by the authors: Estimation of nucleated cell counts was performed using reference gene primer amplification. The protocol was immunoSEQ multiplex PCR, while the TCRdb copy is restricted to in-frame clones and leaves out a portion. V, J and clone size are taken as reported in that table, and D and trimming were inferred from the DNA itself. The table shows 250,000 to 300,000 clones, with nearly 90% occurring only once. This TCR derives from a woman aged 55-70 years with COVID-19, enrolled during active disease. The sequencing sample was made of peripheral blood.

CDR3 sequence (DNA): TGTGCCAGCAGTTACAAGTTTGGTTCGGGGGAATATTTT. This translates into CASSYKFGSGEYF. The chain links TRBV6-5 to TRBJ1-3, with a tentative D call TRBD1 (5 bases). Trimming shortened V by 2 bases and J by 15 bases, and 17 bases separated the two germline ends. This CDR3 contains 13 residues. Germline lookup yields CDR1 MNHEY and CDR2 SVGAGI.